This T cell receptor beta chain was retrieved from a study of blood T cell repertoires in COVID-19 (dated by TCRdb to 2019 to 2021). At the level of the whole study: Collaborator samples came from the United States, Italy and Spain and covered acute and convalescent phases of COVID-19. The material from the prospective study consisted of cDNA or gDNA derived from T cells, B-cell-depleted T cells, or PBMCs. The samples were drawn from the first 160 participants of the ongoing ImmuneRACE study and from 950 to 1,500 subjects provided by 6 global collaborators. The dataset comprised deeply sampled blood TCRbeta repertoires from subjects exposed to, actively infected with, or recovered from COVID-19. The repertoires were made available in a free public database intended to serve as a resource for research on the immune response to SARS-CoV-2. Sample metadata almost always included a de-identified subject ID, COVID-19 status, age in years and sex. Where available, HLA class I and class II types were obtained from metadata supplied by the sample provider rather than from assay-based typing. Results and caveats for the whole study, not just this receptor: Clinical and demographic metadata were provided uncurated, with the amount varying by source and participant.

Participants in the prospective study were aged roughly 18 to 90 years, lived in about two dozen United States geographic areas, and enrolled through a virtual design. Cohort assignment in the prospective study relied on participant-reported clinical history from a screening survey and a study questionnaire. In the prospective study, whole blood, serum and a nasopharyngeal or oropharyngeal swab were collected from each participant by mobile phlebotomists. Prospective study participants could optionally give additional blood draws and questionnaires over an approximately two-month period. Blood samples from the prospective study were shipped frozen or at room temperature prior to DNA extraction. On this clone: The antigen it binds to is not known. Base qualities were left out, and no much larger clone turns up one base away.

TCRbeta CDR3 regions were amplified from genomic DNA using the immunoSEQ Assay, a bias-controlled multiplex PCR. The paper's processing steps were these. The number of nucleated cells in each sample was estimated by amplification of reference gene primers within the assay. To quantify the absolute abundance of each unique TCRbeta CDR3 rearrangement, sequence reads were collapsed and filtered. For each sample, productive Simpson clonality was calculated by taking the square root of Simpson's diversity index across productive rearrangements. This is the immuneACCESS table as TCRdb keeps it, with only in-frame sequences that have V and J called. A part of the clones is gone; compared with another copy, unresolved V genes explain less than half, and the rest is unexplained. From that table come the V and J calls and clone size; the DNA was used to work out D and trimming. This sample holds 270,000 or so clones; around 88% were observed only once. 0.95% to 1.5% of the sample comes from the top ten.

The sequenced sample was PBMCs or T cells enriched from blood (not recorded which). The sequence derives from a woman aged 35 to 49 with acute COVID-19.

The DNA reads as follows: TGTGCCAGCAGCCAGGTAGCGGGAGCGGGGGAGACCCAGTACTTC. The encoded protein is CASSQVAGAGETQYF. The rearrangement joined TRBV4-2 to TRBJ2-5, with 9 junctional bases fitting TRBD2. The CDR3 spans 15 residues, from the cysteine through the phenylalanine. Only the CDR3 part of the read is kept: 45 bases, read in frame from the first base. The CDR1 and CDR2 encoded by the germline V gene are LGHNA and YNFKEQ. Trimmed from V: 3 bases; trimmed from J: 5 bases; junction bases lacking a gene match: 7.